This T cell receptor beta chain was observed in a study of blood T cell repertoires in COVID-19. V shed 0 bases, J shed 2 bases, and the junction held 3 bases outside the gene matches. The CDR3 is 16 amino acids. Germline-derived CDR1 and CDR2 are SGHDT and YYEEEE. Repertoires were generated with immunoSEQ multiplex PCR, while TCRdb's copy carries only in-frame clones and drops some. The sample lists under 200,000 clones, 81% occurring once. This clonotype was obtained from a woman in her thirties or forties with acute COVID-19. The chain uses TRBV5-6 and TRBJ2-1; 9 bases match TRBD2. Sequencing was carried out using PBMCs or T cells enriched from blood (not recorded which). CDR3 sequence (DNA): TGTGCCAGCAGCTTGGAAGGCGGGGGGGCCTACAATGAGCAGTTCTTC. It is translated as CASSLEGGGAYNEQFF.